A single TCR beta chain is shown here with its context. In the authors' methods: ImmunoSEQ only sent back junction sequences with no quality scores, so filtering was done differently. TCRdb keeps only in-frame clones here, not all; method: immunoSEQ multiplex PCR. The V and J calls and clone size are taken from that table; D and trimming were inferred from the DNA. The sample includes 1.5 million to 2.5 million clones, over 85% of them seen just once. These data belong to a study of shared clonotypes between healthy human individuals. Germline V gene lookup returns CDR1 LNHDA and CDR2 SQIVND (reference sequence). The CDR3 extends over 14 amino acids. The V end lost 6 bases, the J end lost 0 bases, and 9 bases lay between the germline ends. Naive CD8 cells lacked CD45RO and underwent positive selection for CCR7, leaving out terminally differentiated effector memory CD45RA+ cells.

The sequencing sample was made of naive CD8+ T cells sorted from blood. The chain carries TRBV19 and TRBJ1-5; D is perhaps TRBD1 (5 bases). The sequence came from a man aged 18 to 29 in good health. The CDR3 DNA reads as TGTGCCAGTAGCGGGGGTAATAGCAATCAGCCCCAGCATTTT. Protein product: CASSGGNSNQPQHF.